The rows below give T cell receptor beta chains drawn from one sample of a study of liver allograft versus peripheral blood T cells. Each CDR3 protein gets one entry after TCRdb re-called the reads with MiXCR. Of some 10,000 distinct CDR3 sequences in the sample, under 20% were seen once. All receptors come from a human patient who had a liver transplant. Some T cells may trace back to the graft donor. CDR3s include the opening cysteine and the closing phenylalanine or tryptophan. D genes are given only for firm matches. Where a row states a size, it is once, few, many or the class of an expanded clone; other rows omit it.

CDR3nt | CDR3aa | j_gene | d_gene | v_gene | abundance
TGCAGCGTTGAAAAACAGACCTACAATGAGCAGTTCTTC | CSVEKQTYNEQFF | TRBJ2-1 | . | TRBV29-1 | few
TGTGCCAGCAGCCAGGTGGACGGTCAAGAGACCCAGTACTTC | CASSQVDGQETQYF | TRBJ2-5 | . | TRBV5-6 | .
TGTGCCAGCAGCCGGGGACAGTCTGGAAACACCATATATTTT | CASSRGQSGNTIYF | TRBJ1-3 | TRBD1 | TRBV12-3/TRBV12-4 | few
TGTGCCAGCAGTTACTCGTCACAGGGACGTCAGCCCCAGCATTTT | CASSYSSQGRQPQHF | TRBJ1-5 | . | TRBV6-5 | few
TGTGCCAGCAGTACCACCCTCGACCCAACCTCTGGGGCCAACGTCCTGACTTTC | CASSTTLDPTSGANVLTF | TRBJ2-6 | . | TRBV6-1 | medium-sized
TGTGCCACCAGCACGAGTACGGGGGTTCACACTGAAGCTTTCTTT | CATSTSTGVHTEAFF | TRBJ1-1 | . | TRBV15 | medium-sized
TGCAGCGTTGGGGCACCCCTAAATCGCTTC | CSVGAPLNRF | TRBJ2-1 | . | TRBV29-1 | medium-sized
TGCGCCAGCAGTGATAGTACTAGCGGGAGTGTGTTGGAGACCCAGTACTTC | CASSDSTSGSVLETQYF | TRBJ2-5 | TRBD2 | TRBV10-2 | .
TGTGCCAGCAGCTTGGGGGCGGGGCGGCAGACCCAGCATTTT | CASSLGAGRQTQHF | TRBJ1-5 | . | TRBV5-6 | .
TGTGCCAGCAGTCATGACAGGGTGAGAAACACCATATATTTT | CASSHDRVRNTIYF | TRBJ1-3 | TRBD1 | TRBV12-3/TRBV12-4 | .
TGCAGTGCTAGAGATATGCGGACAATACAAGAGACCCAGTACTTC | CSARDMRTIQETQYF | TRBJ2-5 | . | TRBV20-1 | few
TGTGCCATCAGTGGGGCTGAGCAGTATGAGCAGTTCTTC | CAISGAEQYEQFF | TRBJ2-1 | . | TRBV10-3 | .
TGTGCCAGCAGCAAAGACAGGGTCGGCTACACCTTC | CASSKDRVGYTF | TRBJ1-2 | TRBD1 | TRBV28 | few
TGTGCCAGCAGCCACGGCCGTGGCACTGAAGCTTTCTTT | CASSHGRGTEAFF | TRBJ1-1 | . | TRBV14 | many
TGTGCCAGCTCACCAGACATCGGGGACGAGCAGTACTTC | CASSPDIGDEQYF | TRBJ2-7 | . | TRBV18 | many
TGTGCCAGCAGTTACTCAGCGGGACAGGGGATCCCCAATGAGCAGTTCTTC | CASSYSAGQGIPNEQFF | TRBJ2-1 | TRBD1 | TRBV6-5 | medium-sized
TGTGCCAGCTCACCTGGGGGAGCACTGACAGGCGAGTACTTC | CASSPGGALTGEYF | TRBJ2-7 | . | TRBV18 | .
TGTGCCAGCAGTTACTCGACTGATGGGGGTAATGAAAAACTGTTTTTT | CASSYSTDGGNEKLFF | TRBJ1-4 | . | TRBV6-5 | many
TGTGCCAGCAGTAAGAACACTGAAGCTTTCTTT | CASSKNTEAFF | TRBJ1-1 | . | TRBV6-5 | medium-sized
TGCAGCGCCGAATCTCCGGAGAACACTGAAGCTTTCTTT | CSAESPENTEAFF | TRBJ1-1 | . | TRBV29-1 | medium-sized
TGTGCCAGCAGCTTAGTTGGGCCACAAGGCCTGGGGGTTGGGCAGTACTTC | CASSLVGPQGLGVGQYF | TRBJ2-7 | . | TRBV11-2 | .
TGTGCCAGCAGCTTATGGGAGAACACTGAAGCTTTCTTT | CASSLWENTEAFF | TRBJ1-1 | . | TRBV5-4 | few
TGTGCCAGCAGCTACACACAGGGGGCGTATGAAAAACTGTTTTTT | CASSYTQGAYEKLFF | TRBJ1-4 | TRBD1 | TRBV6-6 | few
TGTGCCAGCAGCCCTGCCCGTCACGAGCAGTACTTC | CASSPARHEQYF | TRBJ2-7 | . | TRBV3-1 | .
TGTGCCAGAGGACCGGGACAGGGGGCCTACGAGCAGTACTTC | CARGPGQGAYEQYF | TRBJ2-7 | TRBD1 | TRBV27 | few
TGTGCCTGGAGTGTGAATGGGGCAGTGGAAGCTTTCTTT | CAWSVNGAVEAFF | TRBJ1-1 | . | TRBV30 | .
TGTGCCAGCAGCTTAGGGGTAGGGGCCACCGGCAATGAGCAGTTCTTC | CASSLGVGATGNEQFF | TRBJ2-1 | . | TRBV7-9 | few
TGCAGTGCTAGTTCTAGCGGGGGGTCGCGCACAGATACGCAGTATTTT | CSASSSGGSRTDTQYF | TRBJ2-3 | TRBD2 | TRBV20-1 | once
TGCAGTGCTCCTAAGGACCCAAATTCACCCCTCCACTTT | CSAPKDPNSPLHF | TRBJ1-6 | . | TRBV20-1 | .
TGTGCCAGCAGCCTAGCCGAATTCCGGTACGAGCAGTACTTC | CASSLAEFRYEQYF | TRBJ2-7 | . | TRBV6-1 | medium-sized
TGTGCCAGCAGCCGCGACTTTGCTGGCGAGACCCAGTACTTC | CASSRDFAGETQYF | TRBJ2-5 | . | TRBV7-9 | few
TGTGCCAGCAGTCTAGAACGGAGGAGTGAGCAGTTCTTC | CASSLERRSEQFF | TRBJ2-1 | . | TRBV6-5 | medium-sized
TGCAGTGCTACCCTTGCCTCCGGGGAGCTGTTTTTT | CSATLASGELFF | TRBJ2-2 | . | TRBV20-1 | .
TGCAGCGTTGGACAGGGTAGGGCAGATACGCAGTATTTT | CSVGQGRADTQYF | TRBJ2-3 | TRBD1 | TRBV29-1 | .
TGCAGTGCTCTAGTCCCAGGGTCTGGCTACACCTTC | CSALVPGSGYTF | TRBJ1-2 | . | TRBV20-1 | once
TGTGCCAGCACTAGGGGACTGAGCTCCTACGAGCAGTACTTC | CASTRGLSSYEQYF | TRBJ2-7 | . | TRBV6-5 | few
TGTGCCAGTAGAACTCTATTCGGGCAGGGGGCTTCCTCTGGGGCCAACGTCCTGACTTTC | CASRTLFGQGASSGANVLTF | TRBJ2-6 | TRBD1 | TRBV19 | medium-sized
TGTGCCAGCCGCCTTATACGGGCCGGAGGCACAGATACGCAGTATTTT | CASRLIRAGGTDTQYF | TRBJ2-3 | . | TRBV6-5 | medium-sized
TGTGCCACCCGCCGGGCTAGCGCTTACAATGAGCAGTTCTTC | CATRRASAYNEQFF | TRBJ2-1 | . | TRBV19 | medium-sized
TGTGCCAGCAGTTTATCGATGCTCAGCGACAATCAGCCCCAGCATTTT | CASSLSMLSDNQPQHF | TRBJ1-5 | . | TRBV27 | many
TGTGCCAGCAGCCAAGGTGGCAGGGGCTTTTATAATTCACCCCTCCACTTT | CASSQGGRGFYNSPLHF | TRBJ1-6 | . | TRBV14 | many